What follows describes a single T cell receptor beta chain. Germline CDR1 reads KGHSH; CDR2 reads LQKENI. The CDR3 consists of 14 residues. V dropped 3 bases and J dropped 7 bases, with 16 bases sitting between them. The repertoire was sequenced with immunoSEQ multiplex PCR; TCRdb's copy has only in-frame clones and lacks some. This table has about 350,000 clones, around 87% appearing once. The data originate from a study of cytomegalovirus exposure and HLA in healthy donors. The source is a woman in her twenties or thirties in good health and CMV-seropositive. The V and J genes are TRBV18 and TRBJ2-7; the D is unclear. Source material: PBMCs. This chain's CDR3 is CASSPEIWDREQYF. CDR3 nucleotides: TGTGCCAGCTCACCCGAGATATGGGATCGGGAGCAGTACTTC.